This T cell receptor (beta chain) was sequenced for a study of T-cell reconstitution after alpha-beta-depleted transplantation in children. The TCRbeta library was prepared with unique molecular identifiers. One entry per CDR3 protein results from TCRdb running MiXCR on the PCR reads. The data contain over 200,000 distinct CDR3 sequences, 8% to 10% of them singletons. The CDR3 is 14 residues long. Trimming took 4 bases from V and 6 from J, leaving 12 bases between them. The germline gives CDR1 KGHDR, CDR2 SFDVKD. This TCR derives from a human donor who donated a stem cell graft to a child with acute lymphoblastic leukemia. This sample comprised PBMCs from the stem cell graft donor, obtained from the stem cell graft. The gene calls are TRBV24-1 and TRBJ2-1, with a tentative D call TRBD1 (6 bases). CDR3 residues: CATSDPGTSNEQFF. CDR3 nucleotide sequence: TGTGCCACCAGTGACCCCGGGACAAGCAATGAGCAGTTCTTC.